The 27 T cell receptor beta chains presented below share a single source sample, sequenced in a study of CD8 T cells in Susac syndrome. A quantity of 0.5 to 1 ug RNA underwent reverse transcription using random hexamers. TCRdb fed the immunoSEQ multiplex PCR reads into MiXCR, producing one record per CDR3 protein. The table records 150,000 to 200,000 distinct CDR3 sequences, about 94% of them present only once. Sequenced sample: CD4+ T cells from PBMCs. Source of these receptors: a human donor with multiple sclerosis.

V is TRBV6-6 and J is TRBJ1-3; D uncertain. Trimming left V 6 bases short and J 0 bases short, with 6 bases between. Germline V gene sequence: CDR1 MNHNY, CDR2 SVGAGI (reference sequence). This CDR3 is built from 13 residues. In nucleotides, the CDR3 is TGTGCCAGCAGATACGACTCTGGAAACACCATATATTTT. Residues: CASRYDSGNTIYF.

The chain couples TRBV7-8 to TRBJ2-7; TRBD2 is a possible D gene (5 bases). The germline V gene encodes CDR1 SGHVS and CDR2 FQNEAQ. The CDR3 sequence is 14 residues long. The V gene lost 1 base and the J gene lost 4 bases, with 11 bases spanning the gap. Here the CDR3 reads CASSLEPGRYEQYF. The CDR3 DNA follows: TGTGCCAGCAGCTTAGAGCCGGGAAGGTACGAGCAGTACTTC.

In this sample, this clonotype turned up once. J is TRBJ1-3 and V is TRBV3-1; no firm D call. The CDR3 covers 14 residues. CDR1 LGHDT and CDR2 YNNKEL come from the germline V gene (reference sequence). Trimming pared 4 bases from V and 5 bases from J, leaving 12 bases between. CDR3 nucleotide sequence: TGTGCCAGCAGCCGGGCAAGGACTAGAAACACCATATATTTT. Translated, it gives CASSRARTRNTIYF.

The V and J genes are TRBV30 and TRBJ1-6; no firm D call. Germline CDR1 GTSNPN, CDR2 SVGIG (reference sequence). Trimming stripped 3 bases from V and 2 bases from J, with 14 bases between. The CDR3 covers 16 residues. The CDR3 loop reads CAWRLGQAAYNSPLHF. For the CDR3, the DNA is TGTGCCTGGAGGTTAGGGCAGGCCGCCTATAATTCACCCCTCCACTTT. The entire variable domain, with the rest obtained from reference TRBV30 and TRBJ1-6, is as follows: SQTIHQWPATLVQPVGSPLSLECTVEGTSNPNLYWYRQAAGRGLQLLFYSVGIGQISSEVPQNLSASRPQDRQFILSSKKLLLSDSGFYLCAWRLGQAAYNSPLHFGNGTRLTVT.

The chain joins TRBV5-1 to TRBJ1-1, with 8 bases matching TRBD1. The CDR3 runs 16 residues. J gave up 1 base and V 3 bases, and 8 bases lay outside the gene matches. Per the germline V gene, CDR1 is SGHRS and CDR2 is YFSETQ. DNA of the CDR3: TGCGCCAGCAGCTCTGGTCAGGGGGCAGCGAACACTGAAGCTTTCTTT. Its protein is CASSSGQGAANTEAFF. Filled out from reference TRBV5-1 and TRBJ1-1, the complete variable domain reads KAGVTQTPRYLIKTRGQQVTLSCSPISGHRSVSWYQQTPGQGLQFLFEYFSETQRNKGNFPGRFSGRQFSNSRSEMNVSTLELGDSALYLCASSSGQGAANTEAFFGQGTRLTVV.

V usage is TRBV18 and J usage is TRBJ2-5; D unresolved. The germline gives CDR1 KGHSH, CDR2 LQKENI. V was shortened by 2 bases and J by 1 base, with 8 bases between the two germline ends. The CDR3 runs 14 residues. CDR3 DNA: TGTGCCAGCTCACCATACGGTAGCCAAGAGACCCAGTACTTC. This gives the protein CASSPYGSQETQYF.

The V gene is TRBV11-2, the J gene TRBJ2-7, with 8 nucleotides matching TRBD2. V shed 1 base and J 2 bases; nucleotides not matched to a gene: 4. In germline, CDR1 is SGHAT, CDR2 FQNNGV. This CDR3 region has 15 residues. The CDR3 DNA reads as TGTGCCAGCAGCTTAGCAATAGCGGGAACCTACGAGCAGTACTTC. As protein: CASSLAIAGTYEQYF.

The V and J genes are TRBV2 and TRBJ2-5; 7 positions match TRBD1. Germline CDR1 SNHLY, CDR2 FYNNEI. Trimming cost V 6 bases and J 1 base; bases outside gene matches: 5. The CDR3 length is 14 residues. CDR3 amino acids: CASRTGTVQETQYF. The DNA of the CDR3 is TGTGCCAGCAGGACCGGGACAGTCCAAGAGACCCAGTACTTC.

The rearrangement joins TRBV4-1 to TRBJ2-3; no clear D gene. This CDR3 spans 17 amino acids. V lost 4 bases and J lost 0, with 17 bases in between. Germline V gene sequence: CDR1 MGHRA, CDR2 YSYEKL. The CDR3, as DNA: TGCGCCAGCAGCCCCCTCCCGGCGGTCGCTAGCACAGATACGCAGTATTTT. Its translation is CASSPLPAVASTDTQYF.

The CDR3 sequence is CASTPGGAYNEQFF. The DNA for the CDR3 is TGTGCCAGCACCCCCGGCGGGGCATACAATGAGCAGTTCTTC. The V call is TRBV12-3 or TRBV12-4, the J call TRBJ2-1; TRBD2 is a possible D gene (6 bases). The CDR3 sequence is 14 residues long. Trimming took 7 bases from V and 4 from J, leaving 14 bases between them.

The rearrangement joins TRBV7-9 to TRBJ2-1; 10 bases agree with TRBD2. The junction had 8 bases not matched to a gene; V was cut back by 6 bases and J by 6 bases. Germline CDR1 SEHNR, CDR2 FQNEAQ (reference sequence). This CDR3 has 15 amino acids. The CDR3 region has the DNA TGTGCCAGCAGTCCCGGGATAGCGGGGGGCAATGAGCAGTTCTTC. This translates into CASSPGIAGGNEQFF. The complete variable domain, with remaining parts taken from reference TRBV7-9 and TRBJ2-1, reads DTGVSQNPRHKITKRGQNVTFRCDPISEHNRLYWYRQTLGQGPEFLTYFQNEAQLEKSRLLSDRFSAERPKGSFSTLEIQRTEQGDSAMYLCASSPGIAGGNEQFFGPGTRLTVL.

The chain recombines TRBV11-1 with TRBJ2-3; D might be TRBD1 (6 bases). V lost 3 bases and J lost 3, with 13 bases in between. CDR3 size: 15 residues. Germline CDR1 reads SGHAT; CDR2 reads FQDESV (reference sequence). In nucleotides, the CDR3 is TGTGCCAGCAGCTTGTCAGGGGACCGGACAGATACGCAGTATTTT. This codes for CASSLSGDRTDTQYF.

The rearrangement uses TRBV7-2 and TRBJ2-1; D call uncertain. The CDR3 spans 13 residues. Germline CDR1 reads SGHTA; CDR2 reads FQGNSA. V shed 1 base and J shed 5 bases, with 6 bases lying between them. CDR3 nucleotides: TGTGCCAGCAGCTTAGGAGTCGACAATGAGCAGTTCTTC. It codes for CASSLGVDNEQFF.

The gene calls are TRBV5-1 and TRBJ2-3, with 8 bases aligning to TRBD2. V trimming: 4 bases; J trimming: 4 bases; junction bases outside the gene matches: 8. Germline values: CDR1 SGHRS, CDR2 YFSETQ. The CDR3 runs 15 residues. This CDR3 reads CASSDGTRTPDTQYF. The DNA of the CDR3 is TGCGCCAGCAGCGACGGGACTAGAACCCCAGATACGCAGTATTTT.

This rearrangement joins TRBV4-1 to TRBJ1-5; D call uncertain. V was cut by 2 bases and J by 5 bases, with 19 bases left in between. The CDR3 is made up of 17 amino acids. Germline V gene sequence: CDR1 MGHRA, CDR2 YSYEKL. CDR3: CASSQKGYTRAHQPQHF. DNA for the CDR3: TGCGCCAGCAGCCAAAAAGGATATACTAGGGCTCATCAGCCCCAGCATTTT.

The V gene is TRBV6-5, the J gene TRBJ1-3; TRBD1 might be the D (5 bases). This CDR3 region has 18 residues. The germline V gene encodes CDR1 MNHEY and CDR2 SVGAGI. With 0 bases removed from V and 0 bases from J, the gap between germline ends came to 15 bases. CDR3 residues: CASSYSRTPDLSGNTIYF. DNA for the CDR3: TGTGCCAGCAGTTACTCTCGGACACCCGACCTCTCTGGAAACACCATATATTTT.

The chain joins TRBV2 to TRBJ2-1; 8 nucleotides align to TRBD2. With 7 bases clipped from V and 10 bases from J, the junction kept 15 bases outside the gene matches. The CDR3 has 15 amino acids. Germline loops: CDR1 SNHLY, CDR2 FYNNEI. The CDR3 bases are TGTGCCAGCACCCCTAGCGGGTCCCCTTCGTTGGAGCAGTTCTTC. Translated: CASTPSGSPSLEQFF.

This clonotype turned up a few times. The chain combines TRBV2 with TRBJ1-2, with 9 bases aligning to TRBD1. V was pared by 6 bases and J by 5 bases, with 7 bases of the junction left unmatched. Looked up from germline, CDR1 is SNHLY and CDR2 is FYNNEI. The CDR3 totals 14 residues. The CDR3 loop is CASRSLGQGYGYTF. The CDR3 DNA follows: TGTGCCAGCAGGAGTCTTGGACAGGGGTATGGCTACACCTTC.

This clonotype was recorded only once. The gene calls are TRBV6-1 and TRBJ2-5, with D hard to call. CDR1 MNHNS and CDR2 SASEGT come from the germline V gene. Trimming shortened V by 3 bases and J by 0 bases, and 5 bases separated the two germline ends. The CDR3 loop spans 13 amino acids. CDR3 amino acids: CASSDQYQETQYF. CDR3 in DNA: TGTGCCAGCAGTGACCAGTACCAAGAGACCCAGTACTTC.

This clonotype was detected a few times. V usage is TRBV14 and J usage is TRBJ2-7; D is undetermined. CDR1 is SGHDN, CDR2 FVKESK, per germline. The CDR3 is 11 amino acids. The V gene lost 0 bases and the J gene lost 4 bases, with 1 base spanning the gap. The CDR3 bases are TGTGCCAGCAGCCAAGAGTACGAGCAGTACTTC. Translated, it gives CASSQEYEQYF.

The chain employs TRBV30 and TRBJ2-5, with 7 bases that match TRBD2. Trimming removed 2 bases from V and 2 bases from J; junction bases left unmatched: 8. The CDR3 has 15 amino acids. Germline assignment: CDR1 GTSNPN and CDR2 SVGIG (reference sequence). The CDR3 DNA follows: TGTGCCTGGAGTATTGGGGTGCGGGGGCAAGAGACCCAGTACTTC. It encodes CAWSIGVRGQETQYF.

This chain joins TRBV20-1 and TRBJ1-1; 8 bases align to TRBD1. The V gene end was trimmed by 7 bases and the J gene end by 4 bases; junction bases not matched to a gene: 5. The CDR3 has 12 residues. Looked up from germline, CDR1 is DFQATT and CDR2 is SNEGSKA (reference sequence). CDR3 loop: CSVGQGGTEAFF. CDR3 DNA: TGCAGTGTTGGACAGGGCGGCACTGAAGCTTTCTTT.

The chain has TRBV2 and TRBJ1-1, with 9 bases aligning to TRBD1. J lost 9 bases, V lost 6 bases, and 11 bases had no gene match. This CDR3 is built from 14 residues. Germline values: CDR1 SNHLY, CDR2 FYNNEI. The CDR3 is CASSEGRDRVKAFF. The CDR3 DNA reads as TGTGCCAGCAGCGAGGGCCGGGACAGGGTGAAAGCTTTCTTT.

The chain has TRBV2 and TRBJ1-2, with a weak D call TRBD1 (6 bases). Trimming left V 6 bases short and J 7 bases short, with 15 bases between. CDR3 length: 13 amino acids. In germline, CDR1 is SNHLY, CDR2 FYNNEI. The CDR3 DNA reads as TGTGCCAGCAGGCCAGGGGAGAGAGGTGGCTACACCTTC. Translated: CASRPGERGGYTF.

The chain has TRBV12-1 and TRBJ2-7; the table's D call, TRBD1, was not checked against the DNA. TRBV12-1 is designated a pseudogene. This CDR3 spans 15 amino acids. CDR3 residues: CASSFEAQGLGEQYF. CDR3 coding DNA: TGTGCCAGCAGCTTTGAGGCCCAGGGGTTGGGAGAGCAGTACTTC.

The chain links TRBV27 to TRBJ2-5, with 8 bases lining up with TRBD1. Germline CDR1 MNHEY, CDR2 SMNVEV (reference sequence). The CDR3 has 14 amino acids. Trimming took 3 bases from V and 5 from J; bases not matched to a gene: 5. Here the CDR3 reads CASSFTTGGETQYF. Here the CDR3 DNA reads TGTGCCAGCAGTTTTACAACAGGGGGGGAGACCCAGTACTTC.

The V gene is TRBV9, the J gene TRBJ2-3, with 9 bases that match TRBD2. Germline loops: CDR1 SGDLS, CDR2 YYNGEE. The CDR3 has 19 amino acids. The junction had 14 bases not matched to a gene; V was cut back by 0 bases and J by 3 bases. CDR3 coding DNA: TGTGCCAGCAGCGTAGAGGGCCTGGGGCCTAGCGGGGAGACAGATACGCAGTATTTT. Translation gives CASSVEGLGPSGETDTQYF.